There are a few counts of the clone carrying this T cell receptor (beta chain). The sample's time point: newly diagnosed GD, antithyroid drugs for less than 3 months. Researchers made the TCR library from RNA that was extracted from PBMCs. These data come from a study of regulatory T cells in long-lasting Graves disease. With iRepertoire HTBI primers and Arm-PCR of CDR3 regions, TCR beta libraries were built. Via MiXCR, TCRdb re-called the multiplex PCR reads, giving one row per CDR3 protein. The data hold 250,000 to 300,000 distinct CDR3 sequences, with roughly 18% observed a single time. Germline V gene lookup returns CDR1 SGDLS and CDR2 YYNGEE. There are 16 residues in the CDR3. After removal of 4 bases from V and 9 bases from J, the junction contained 14 bases not matched to a gene. This same sample was also part of a study on T cells in Graves' hyperthyroidism and ophthalmopathy.

Specimen: peripheral blood mononuclear cells (PBMCs), collected at new diagnosis, from a patient treated with antithyroid drugs. This TCR was recovered from a woman aged 30 to 39 with Graves disease. V gene TRBV9 combines with J gene TRBJ1-2; TRBD1 matches 11 bases. The CDR3 sequence is CASSPRPRTGGLRYTF. CDR3 DNA sequence: TGTGCCAGCAGCCCCCGTCCCCGGACAGGGGGCCTCCGCTACACCTTC.